This section outlines one TCR beta chain sequence together with its context. Its antigen remains unidentified. 60 Vbeta and 13 Jbeta primers were used in PCR. Repertoires were generated with immunoSEQ multiplex PCR, while TCRdb's copy carries only in-frame clones and drops some. The sample carries approximately 160,000 clones, about 63% recorded once. Trimming took 4 bases from V and 5 from J; bases not matched to a gene: 6. The CDR3 loop spans 14 amino acids. Germline assignment: CDR1 LGHNA and CDR2 YSLEER. The sample belongs to a study of cytomegalovirus exposure and HLA in healthy donors. Study-wide points: In vitro, a few CMV-associated chains proved specific for CMV antigens. Using a false discovery rate of 0.05, a later analysis showed that 15,000 to 20,000 TCR beta sequences were associated with HLA alleles. It was reported that the classifier diagnosed cytomegalovirus status with high specificity and sensitivity in both the original and validation cohorts.

Material for sequencing was PBMCs. The gene calls are TRBV4-3 and TRBJ2-7; 9 bases fit TRBD1. The sequence was obtained from a woman aged 40 to 49 in good health and CMV-seropositive. Here the CDR3 reads CASSPGQGTDEQYF. CDR3 DNA sequence: TGCGCCAGCAGCCCAGGACAGGGGACAGACGAGCAGTACTTC.